This T cell receptor (beta chain) stems from a study of blood T cell repertoires in COVID-19. Looking at the study overall: Acute-phase and convalescent COVID-19 samples originated in the United States, Italy and Spain. PBMCs, B-cell-depleted T cells, or T cells provided the cDNA or gDNA that made up the material.

The CDR3 contains 14 residues. Germline V lookup: CDR1 MNHEY, CDR2 SMNVEV (reference sequence). V lost 2 bases and J lost 1, with 7 bases in between. Original data processing: Counts of nucleated cells, estimated from reference gene primer amplification, were obtained. Produced via immunoSEQ multiplex PCR; TCRdb's table is partial and in-frame only. The V and J calls and clone size were taken over from that table, and D and trimming were inferred from the DNA. The sample records 95,000 to 150,000 clones, 85% being singletons. The sequence came from a woman older than 75 with acute or convalescent COVID-19. The chain combines TRBV27 with TRBJ2-3; TRBD1 is a possible D gene (5 bases). The sequenced material came from peripheral blood. CDR3 in amino acids: CASSLKGRTDTQYF. The CDR3 DNA sequence: TGTGCCAGCAGTTTAAAGGGGCGCACAGATACGCAGTATTTT.